Presented here are 30 T cell receptor beta chains from one specimen sequenced in a study of cytomegalovirus exposure and HLA in healthy donors (TCRdb year 2017). The library was obtained by the immunoSEQ multiplex PCR assay. For the multiplex PCR, a mixture combining 60 forward primers for TCR Vbeta segments and 13 reverse primers for TCR Jbeta segments was used. The table was pulled from immuneACCESS by TCRdb, which kept in-frame rearrangements only. Such tables lose some clones; where checked, under half of the loss comes from unresolved V genes, and the rest has no known cause. The table for this sample lists 120,000 or so clones; over 9.5% of them were counted only once. 3.5% to 5% of the sample is taken by the ten largest. The material sequenced was PBMCs. The source of these receptors is a woman aged 18-35 years in good health and CMV-seropositive.

The J gene is TRBJ2-3, the V gene TRBV27, with 10 bases aligning to TRBD2. This CDR3 comprises 13 residues. The junction had 3 bases not matched to a gene; V was cut back by 6 bases and J by 6 bases. CDR1 is MNHEY and CDR2 is SMNVEV in the germline V gene (reference sequence). CDR3 coding DNA: TGTGCCAGCAGCCCTAGCGGGAGTGATACGCAGTATTTT. Translated, it gives CASSPSGSDTQYF.

This clone was observed a handful of times. The V call is TRBV30, the J call TRBJ2-7, with D unresolved. The germline V gene has CDR1 GTSNPN and CDR2 SVGIG (reference sequence). Trimming left V 3 bases short and J 2 bases short, with 11 bases between. The CDR3 runs to 13 residues. The CDR3 sequence is CAWSPQNPYEQYF. The CDR3 DNA follows: TGTGCCTGGAGCCCACAGAACCCCTACGAGCAGTACTTC.

In this sample, this clone turned up a few times. The chain employs TRBV19 and TRBJ1-1, with TRBD1 identical over 7 bases. There are 13 residues in the CDR3. CDR1 is LNHDA, CDR2 SQIVND, per germline (reference sequence). J was trimmed by 7 bases and V by 7 bases; bases with no gene match: 9. Here the CDR3 DNA reads TGTGCCAGTATCCCACAGGGGCTCAGTGAAGCTTTCTTT. This encodes CASIPQGLSEAFF.

This clone was seen a handful of times. V is TRBV5-1 and J is TRBJ2-1; D is possibly TRBD1 (6 bases). The CDR3 has 14 amino acids. V lost 0 bases and J 10 bases, leaving 14 bases between the germline ends. Germline V gene sequence: CDR1 SGHRS, CDR2 YFSETQ. Here the CDR3 DNA reads TGCGCCAGCAGCTTGGTCGTGACAGGTAGCGAGCAGTTCTTC. Translating it yields CASSLVVTGSEQFF.

V usage is TRBV6-5 and J usage is TRBJ2-7, with 8 bases that match TRBD2. The germline CDR1 and CDR2 sequences are MNHEY and SVGAGI. There are 15 residues in the CDR3. V trimming: 4 bases; J trimming: 3 bases; junction bases outside the gene matches: 8. CDR3 residues: CASSSSGSGNYEQYF. The CDR3 region has the DNA TGTGCCAGCAGTTCCTCTGGTAGCGGGAACTACGAGCAGTACTTC.

The rearrangement joins TRBV7-9 to TRBJ1-3; D gene uncertain. V was trimmed by 4 bases and J by 7 bases, leaving 5 bases between them. This CDR3 comprises 11 residues. CDR1 is SEHNR, CDR2 FQNEAQ, per germline (reference sequence). In DNA, the CDR3 is TGTGCCAGCAGCTCGACTAACACCATATATTTT. Its protein product is CASSSTNTIYF. Full variable domain (rest looked up from reference TRBV7-9 and TRBJ1-3): DTGVSQNPRHKITKRGQNVTFRCDPISEHNRLYWYRQTLGQGPEFLTYFQNEAQLEKSRLLSDRFSAERPKGSFSTLEIQRTEQGDSAMYLCASSSTNTIYFGEGSWLTVV.

This clone was picked up a small number of times. The V gene is TRBV5-4, the J gene TRBJ2-5; the match to TRBD1 covers 8 bases. With V trimmed by 5 bases and J by 5 bases, 8 bases remained unmatched. From germline, CDR1 is SGHNT and CDR2 YYREEE (reference sequence). The CDR3 is 14 amino acids. CDR3 nucleotide sequence: TGTGCCAGCAGTCTAGACAGGGGCGGGGAGACCCAGTACTTC. This sequence encodes CASSLDRGGETQYF.

This chain links TRBV4-2 with TRBJ2-1; D is uncertain. CDR3 length: 12 residues. Germline V gene lookup returns CDR1 LGHNA and CDR2 YNFKEQ. Trimming stripped 1 base from V and 6 bases from J, with 4 bases between. The CDR3 loop is CASSQVFNEQFF. CDR3 DNA: TGTGCCAGCAGCCAAGTATTCAATGAGCAGTTCTTC.

This clone was seen a few times. The chain is built from TRBV4-1 and TRBJ2-7, with a tentative D call TRBD2 (6 bases). Per germline, CDR1 MGHRA and CDR2 YSYEKL. V lost 0 bases to trimming and J lost 0 bases, with 12 bases between them. The CDR3 totals 16 residues. The chain's CDR3 is CASSQEFRETSYEQYF. Written as DNA, the CDR3 is TGCGCCAGCAGCCAAGAATTCCGGGAGACCTCCTACGAGCAGTACTTC.

The sample holds a few counts of this clone. The chain is built from TRBV18 and TRBJ1-1; D may be TRBD1 (6 bases). V shed 1 base and J shed 11 bases, with 23 bases lying between them. This CDR3 comprises 16 residues. The germline CDR1 and CDR2 sequences are KGHSH and LQKENI. The CDR3 nucleotides read TGTGCCAGCTCACCACTTGCTTCGACAGGATCGGACGAGGCTTTCTTT. Translating it yields CASSPLASTGSDEAFF.

A few counts support this clone. CDR3 amino acids: CASSFGQTGELFF. The CDR3 DNA sequence: TGTGCCAGCAGCTTTGGACAGACCGGGGAGCTGTTTTTT. The J gene is TRBJ2-2, the V gene TRBV7-3; D possibly corresponds to TRBD1 (6 bases). Deletions cut 3 bases from V and 5 bases from J, with 7 bases between. Germline V gene sequence: CDR1 SGHTA, CDR2 FQGTGA. This CDR3 is built from 13 residues. Together with reference TRBV7-3 and TRBJ2-2, the CDR3 gives the full variable domain: GAGVSQTPSNKVTEKGKYVELRCDPISGHTALYWYRQSLGQGPEFLIYFQGTGAADDSGLPNDRFFAVRPEGSVSTLKIQRTERGDSAVYLCASSFGQTGELFFGEGSRLTVL.

This clone was observed a handful of times. The chain employs TRBV7-3 and TRBJ2-3, with 15 bases identical to TRBD2. The CDR3 is 16 amino acids. Germline CDR1 reads SGHTA; CDR2 reads FQGTGA. Trimming removed 4 bases from V and 8 bases from J; junction bases left unmatched: 7. The CDR3 reads CASSSGTSGRLGTQYF. The CDR3 nucleotides are TGTGCCAGCAGCTCCGGGACTAGCGGGAGGTTGGGTACGCAGTATTTT.

This clone was observed a handful of times. The V gene is TRBV5-1, the J gene TRBJ1-2; TRBD1 is a possible D gene (6 bases). This CDR3 spans 16 amino acids. V gave up 0 bases and J gave up 0 bases, with 12 bases separating them. Germline V gene data show CDR1 as SGHRS and CDR2 as YFSETQ. The CDR3 protein is CASSLAGGPTNYGYTF. CDR3 DNA: TGCGCCAGCAGCTTGGCCGGGGGGCCCACTAACTATGGCTACACCTTC.

This clone was observed a handful of times. Other DNA sequences of this sample code for an identical CDR3. The chain is built from TRBV5-8 and TRBJ1-4; 8 bases are shared with TRBD1. The CDR3 runs to 15 residues. Germline-derived CDR1 and CDR2 are SGHTS and YDEGEE. V dropped 4 bases and J dropped 8; count of bases not matched to a gene: 10. CDR3 bases: TGTGCCAGCAGCCCGTCGTCGACAGGGGAAGAAAAACTGTTTTTT. As protein: CASSPSSTGEEKLFF.

This clone was detected only a few times. The chain couples TRBV25-1 to TRBJ1-2; 7 bases align to TRBD1. Germline-derived CDR1 and CDR2 are MGHDK and SYGVNS. V was clipped by 6 bases and J by 3 bases; unmatched bases: 4. This CDR3 has 13 residues. The CDR3 coding sequence is TGTGCCAGCAGGCAAACAGGGGACTATGGCTACACCTTC. Its protein is CASRQTGDYGYTF.

This sequence joins TRBV19 and TRBJ2-5, with TRBD2 identical over 8 bases. V lost 10 bases, J lost 4 bases, and 8 bases stayed unmatched. CDR3 size: 13 residues. From germline, CDR1 is LNHDA and CDR2 SQIVND (reference sequence). The CDR3 bases are TGTGCCACCTCCGGGGGGGGAGGAGAGACCCAGTACTTC. It encodes CATSGGGGETQYF.

V gene TRBV28 combines with J gene TRBJ2-5; D gene uncertain. The V gene's germline CDR1 is MDHEN and CDR2 SYDVKM. Trimming stripped 6 bases from V and 7 bases from J, with 9 bases between. The CDR3 runs 11 residues. This CDR3 is CASSRYGTQYF. DNA for the CDR3: TGTGCCAGCAGCCGTTACGGGACCCAGTACTTC.

This clone was counted only a few times. J is TRBJ2-2 and V is TRBV6-5, with D perhaps TRBD2 (6 bases). CDR3 length equals 13 residues. Germline V lookup: CDR1 MNHEY, CDR2 SVGAGI. V was trimmed by 4 bases and J by 6 bases, leaving 9 bases between them. CDR3 sequence reads: CASSSGGAGELFF. CDR3 DNA: TGTGCCAGCAGTTCCGGAGGGGCCGGGGAGCTGTTTTTT.

The chain recombines TRBV5-4 with TRBJ2-3, with D perhaps matching TRBD2 (7 bases). The V end lost 4 bases, the J end lost 2 bases, and 17 bases lay between the germline ends. This CDR3 comprises 16 residues. CDR1 is SGHNT, CDR2 YYREEE, per germline (reference sequence). CDR3 sequence (DNA): TGTGCCAGCAGCCTGGGGGCTAGCGGATACACAGATACGCAGTATTTT. Residues: CASSLGASGYTDTQYF.

This clone has only one observation. The chain couples TRBV7-3 to TRBJ2-5; TRBD1 aligns across 7 bases. The length of the CDR3 is 15 residues. V dropped 5 bases and J dropped 5; count of bases not matched to a gene: 11. In germline, CDR1 is SGHTA, CDR2 FQGTGA. The CDR3 sequence: CASSPQTGFGETQYF. CDR3 coding DNA: TGTGCCAGCAGCCCACAGACAGGGTTCGGGGAGACCCAGTACTTC.

V usage is TRBV6-1 and J usage is TRBJ2-4; 13 bases map to TRBD2. The CDR3 totals 20 residues. V was pared by 3 bases and J by 1 base, with 12 bases of the junction left unmatched. Per the germline V gene, CDR1 is MNHNS and CDR2 is SASEGT. The CDR3 here is CASSEALAGGPEGAKNIQYF. CDR3 in DNA: TGTGCCAGCAGTGAGGCACTAGCGGGAGGGCCAGAGGGTGCCAAAAACATTCAGTACTTC.

The V and J genes are TRBV21-1 and TRBJ2-2; the table's TRBD1 call for D was not verified on the DNA. TRBV21-1 is a known pseudogene. The length of the CDR3 is 15 residues. Written as DNA, the CDR3 is TGTGCCAGCAGCAAGTTTGGACAGTACACCGGGGAGCTGTTTTTT. Translating gives CASSKFGQYTGELFF.

V gene TRBV6-5 combines with J gene TRBJ2-1; 8 bases map to TRBD2. The V segment lost 5 bases and the J segment 8 bases; nucleotides outside the gene matches: 11. Germline loops: CDR1 MNHEY, CDR2 SVGAGI. This CDR3 has 15 amino acids. In nucleotides, the CDR3 is TGTGCCAGCAGTACCCCGGGACTAGGGGAATATGAGCAGTTCTTC. It specifies CASSTPGLGEYEQFF.

The J gene is TRBJ2-7, the V gene TRBV29-1; TRBD2 is a possible D gene (6 bases). This CDR3 spans 13 amino acids. Germline CDR1 reads SQVTM; CDR2 reads ANQGSEA. The V gene lost 5 bases and the J gene lost 1 base, with 12 bases spanning the gap. The CDR3 nucleotides read TGCAGCGTTCCGGGAGCCTATTCCTACGAGCAGTACTTC. It encodes CSVPGAYSYEQYF.

The rearrangement joins TRBV13 to TRBJ2-3, with 9 bases lining up with TRBD2. The V gene's germline CDR1 is PRHDT and CDR2 FYEKMQ (reference sequence). Trimming removed 0 bases from V and 2 bases from J; junction bases left unmatched: 6. CDR3 length equals 17 residues. For the CDR3, the DNA is TGTGCCAGCAGCTTAGGCCTAGCGGGGACCTTCACAGATACGCAGTATTTT. Its translation is CASSLGLAGTFTDTQYF.

The chain is built from TRBV10-3 and TRBJ1-5; D is ambiguous. The V and J ends lost 4 bases and 2 bases respectively, with 12 bases between them. The germline gives CDR1 ENHRY, CDR2 SYGVKD. The CDR3 runs to 15 residues. The CDR3 loop reads CAISGGLEGNQPQHF. Here the CDR3 DNA reads TGTGCCATCAGTGGAGGGTTGGAAGGCAATCAGCCCCAGCATTTT.

In its sample, this clone was seen a few times. This chain connects TRBV5-4 to TRBJ1-1, with 7 bases aligning to TRBD1. Germline V lookup: CDR1 SGHNT, CDR2 YYREEE (reference sequence). The CDR3 consists of 16 residues. Trimming removed 0 bases from V and 1 base from J; junction bases left unmatched: 6. CDR3 amino acids: CASSLAGRQGNTEAFF. The CDR3 region has the DNA TGTGCCAGCAGCTTGGCGGGGCGACAGGGGAACACTGAAGCTTTCTTT. The full variable domain, completed using reference TRBV5-4 and TRBJ1-1, is ETGVTQSPTHLIKTRGQQVTLRCSSQSGHNTVSWYQQALGQGPQFIFQYYREEENGRGNFPPRFSGLQFPNYSSELNVNALELDDSALYLCASSLAGRQGNTEAFFGQGTRLTVV.

This clone was counted between two and nine times. The chain's CDR3 is CSAELMTSGRAGDEQFF. CDR3 DNA sequence: TGCAGCGCCGAACTTATGACTAGCGGGAGGGCCGGTGATGAGCAGTTCTTC. The chain has TRBV29-1 and TRBJ2-1; 14 bases are shared with TRBD2. With V trimmed by 7 bases and J by 8 bases, 16 bases remained unmatched. This CDR3 region has 17 residues. In germline, CDR1 is SQVTM, CDR2 ANQGSEA.

The V call is TRBV28, the J call TRBJ1-2, with a tentative D call TRBD1 (5 bases). V was clipped by 10 bases and J by 7 bases, with 13 bases between them. Germline V gene data show CDR1 as MDHEN and CDR2 as SYDVKM. CDR3 length: 11 amino acids. CDR3 in DNA: TGTGCCACCACTGGGGCGCCTGGCTACACCTTC. This sequence encodes CATTGAPGYTF.

This clone has a handful of counts. The chain couples TRBV6-6 to TRBJ2-2; 8 bases align to TRBD2. The CDR3 loop spans 16 amino acids. Germline V gives CDR1 MNHNY, CDR2 SVGAGI (reference sequence). Trimming took 2 bases from V and 5 from J; bases not matched to a gene: 7. The CDR3 DNA reads as TGTGCCAGCAGTTACCCTCCGGGACTAGAGACCGGGGAGCTGTTTTTT. This codes for CASSYPPGLETGELFF.